A selection of T cell receptor beta chains follows, all from one sample in a study of regulatory T cells in long-lasting Graves disease. TCRdb re-derived calls from the multiplex PCR reads in MiXCR, one entry per CDR3 protein. Here the sample spans 700,000 or so distinct CDR3 sequences, approximately 31% being singletons. The input for sequencing was peripheral blood mononuclear cells (PBMCs), taken when the disease was refractory, from a patient treated with antithyroid drugs. The receptor source for this set is a female donor with Graves disease. CDR3s include the opening cysteine and the closing phenylalanine or tryptophan. Fields, in order: CDR3 length, clone size, D gene, J gene, V gene, CDR3 protein, CDR3 DNA. A D gene is named only where the DNA matches it firmly. Only some rows state a clone size, as once, few, many or a class for expanded clones.

len: 15
abundance: few
d_gene: -
j_gene: TRBJ1-2
v_gene: TRBV29-1
CDR3aa: CSVESRQNLLYGYTF
CDR3nt: TGCAGCGTTGAATCTCGACAGAACCTGCTCTATGGCTACACCTTC

len: 16
abundance: many
d_gene: TRBD1
j_gene: TRBJ1-5
v_gene: TRBV28
CDR3aa: CASSPWTGDSNQPQHF
CDR3nt: TGTGCCAGCAGTCCCTGGACAGGGGATAGCAATCAGCCCCAGCATTTT

len: 11
abundance: -
d_gene: -
j_gene: TRBJ1-1
v_gene: TRBV20-1
CDR3aa: CSAKASHEAFF
CDR3nt: TGCAGTGCAAAGGCCTCGCACGAGGCTTTCTTT

len: 14
abundance: many
d_gene: -
j_gene: TRBJ1-2
v_gene: TRBV28
CDR3aa: CASSKPTVPYGYTF
CDR3nt: TGTGCCAGCAGTAAACCGACAGTGCCCTATGGCTACACCTTC

len: 14
abundance: few
d_gene: -
j_gene: TRBJ1-2
v_gene: TRBV7-9
CDR3aa: CASSLQGMTYGYTF
CDR3nt: TGTGCCAGCAGCCTACAGGGCATGACCTATGGCTACACCTTC

len: 14
abundance: few
d_gene: -
j_gene: TRBJ2-5
v_gene: TRBV11-1
CDR3aa: CASSPPAQGQTQYF
CDR3nt: TGTGCCAGCTCACCACCGGCTCAGGGACAGACCCAGTACTTC

len: 18
abundance: few
d_gene: TRBD1
j_gene: TRBJ1-5
v_gene: TRBV6-5
CDR3aa: CASSYSIGQGGSTGTQHF
CDR3nt: TGTGCCAGCAGTTACTCGATTGGACAGGGAGGGTCAACTGGGACCCAGCATTTT

len: 14
abundance: -
d_gene: -
j_gene: TRBJ1-2
v_gene: TRBV29-1
CDR3aa: CSIRKMAGESGYTF
CDR3nt: TGCAGCATCAGAAAGATGGCGGGGGAAAGTGGCTACACCTTC

len: 14
abundance: -
d_gene: -
j_gene: TRBJ2-4
v_gene: TRBV18
CDR3aa: CASSRNCRKNIQYF
CDR3nt: TGTGCCAGCTCACGGAACTGCCGCAAAAACATTCAGTACTTC

len: 12
abundance: many
d_gene: -
j_gene: TRBJ1-1
v_gene: TRBV2
CDR3aa: CASKLGNTEAFF
CDR3nt: TGTGCCAGCAAGTTAGGGAACACTGAAGCTTTCTTT

len: 14
abundance: few
d_gene: -
j_gene: TRBJ2-7
v_gene: TRBV12-3/TRBV12-4
CDR3aa: CASSPPLRTYEQYF
CDR3nt: TGTGCCAGCAGTCCCCCCCTGCGGACCTACGAGCAGTACTTC

len: 16
abundance: -
d_gene: TRBD2
j_gene: TRBJ2-3
v_gene: TRBV29-1
CDR3aa: CSVGGLAGEGTDTQYF
CDR3nt: TGCAGCGTTGGGGGACTAGCGGGAGAGGGAACAGATACGCAGTATTTT

len: 14
abundance: -
d_gene: -
j_gene: TRBJ2-2
v_gene: TRBV7-9
CDR3aa: CASSREWDTGELFF
CDR3nt: TGTGCCAGCAGCCGTGAGTGGGACACCGGGGAGCTGTTTTTT

len: 11
abundance: -
d_gene: -
j_gene: TRBJ1-3
v_gene: TRBV12-3/TRBV12-4
CDR3aa: CASSYSNTIYF
CDR3nt: TGTGCCAGCAGTTACTCAAACACCATATATTTT

len: 16
abundance: few
d_gene: TRBD1
j_gene: TRBJ1-5
v_gene: TRBV5-1
CDR3aa: CASSLAGIGGGQPQHF
CDR3nt: TGCGCCAGCAGCTTGGCCGGGATAGGGGGCGGGCAGCCCCAGCATTTT

len: 14
abundance: -
d_gene: -
j_gene: TRBJ2-7
v_gene: TRBV9
CDR3aa: CASSVSGEAYEQYF
CDR3nt: TGTGCCAGCAGCGTATCGGGGGAGGCCTACGAGCAGTACTTC

len: 14
abundance: few
d_gene: -
j_gene: TRBJ1-5
v_gene: TRBV19
CDR3aa: CASSARGINQPQHF
CDR3nt: TGTGCCAGTAGCGCCAGGGGCATCAATCAGCCCCAGCATTTT

len: 14
abundance: -
d_gene: -
j_gene: TRBJ1-1
v_gene: TRBV7-8
CDR3aa: CASSLASAAPKAFF
CDR3nt: TGTGCCAGCAGCTTAGCCTCGGCGGCTCCAAAAGCTTTCTTT

len: 15
abundance: -
d_gene: -
j_gene: TRBJ1-4
v_gene: TRBV6-5
CDR3aa: CASSYTGSLNEKLFF
CDR3nt: TGTGCCAGCAGTTACACAGGCTCTTTGAATGAAAAACTGTTTTTT

len: 14
abundance: -
d_gene: -
j_gene: TRBJ1-2
v_gene: TRBV5-6
CDR3aa: CASSFRGLGYGYTF
CDR3nt: TGTGCCAGCAGCTTTCGGGGTTTAGGGTATGGCTACACCTTC

len: 17
abundance: few
d_gene: TRBD2
j_gene: TRBJ2-7
v_gene: TRBV4-2
CDR3aa: CASSQASTSGRAPEQYF
CDR3nt: TGTGCCAGCAGCCAGGCCTCGACTAGCGGGAGGGCCCCCGAGCAGTACTTC

len: 14
abundance: few
d_gene: TRBD1
j_gene: TRBJ1-1
v_gene: TRBV20-1
CDR3aa: CSAPRTGENTEAFF
CDR3nt: TGCAGTGCTCCTCGGACAGGGGAGAACACTGAAGCTTTCTTT

len: 13
abundance: few
d_gene: -
j_gene: TRBJ1-1
v_gene: TRBV7-8
CDR3aa: CASSDGQSAGAFF
CDR3nt: TGTGCCAGCAGCGACGGACAATCGGCTGGAGCTTTCTTT

len: 11
abundance: few
d_gene: -
j_gene: TRBJ2-7
v_gene: TRBV2
CDR3aa: CASSLSGRQYF
CDR3nt: TGTGCCAGCAGTCTTTCGGGGCGGCAGTACTTC

len: 15
abundance: few
d_gene: -
j_gene: TRBJ1-2
v_gene: TRBV5-1
CDR3aa: CASSLSLGADDGYTF
CDR3nt: TGTGCCAGCAGCTTATCTCTGGGGGCGGATGATGGCTACACCTTC

len: 15
abundance: -
d_gene: TRBD1
j_gene: TRBJ1-5
v_gene: TRBV7-2
CDR3aa: CASSLRDRVNQPQHF
CDR3nt: TGTGCCAGCAGCTTGAGGGACAGGGTCAATCAGCCCCAGCATTTT

len: 15
abundance: -
d_gene: -
j_gene: TRBJ2-2
v_gene: TRBV19
CDR3aa: CASRKGVMNTGELFF
CDR3nt: TGTGCCAGTAGAAAGGGGGTTATGAACACCGGGGAGCTGTTTTTT